Detailed here is one T cell receptor beta chain. The sample comes from a study of blood T cell repertoires in COVID-19. Whole-study context: The United States, Italy and Spain provided the acute and convalescent COVID-19 samples.

Between the trimmed V and J ends, which lost 0 bases and 4 bases, there was a span of 15 bases. Germline CDR1 is WSHSY and CDR2 is SAAADI. The CDR3 consists of 16 residues. As handled by the study authors: For nucleated cells, counts were estimated from reference gene primer amplification. The data were produced by immunoSEQ multiplex PCR, yet TCRdb's version contains in-frame clones alone and is incomplete. That table supplies the V and J calls and clone size; D and trimming were determined from the DNA. This table holds around 140,000 clones, 80% to 90% found once. The gene calls are TRBV10-2 and TRBJ1-1; D not certain. The receptor's source is a woman aged 50 to 65 with acute or convalescent COVID-19. The sequenced sample was peripheral blood. The CDR3 here is CASSESIGRTPTEAFF. The CDR3 nucleotides read TGCGCCAGCAGTGAGTCAATAGGAAGGACTCCCACTGAAGCTTTCTTT.